This note documents a single T cell receptor (beta chain) sequence. These data originate in a study of control samples from healthy donors and cancer patients. The CDR3 has 13 amino acids. V lost 5 bases, J lost 8 bases, and 13 bases lay in between. Per the germline V gene, CDR1 is SGHAT and CDR2 is FQNNGV. The method was immunoSEQ multiplex PCR; TCRdb's version includes in-frame clones alone and lacks a portion of them. Found here are about 80,000 clones, 75% to 95% of them singletons; the top ten hold roughly 18%. The sequence derives from a middle-aged man in good health. The V gene is TRBV11-2, the J gene TRBJ2-1, with TRBD1 as a possible D gene (5 bases). The sequenced sample was blood. The CDR3 loop is CASSPGPTDEQFF. The CDR3 DNA is TGTGCCAGCAGCCCAGGCCCGACAGATGAGCAGTTCTTC.